This TCR beta chain was captured by sequencing in a study of response to subunit inactivated influenza vaccine. The CDR3 runs 16 residues. Germline-derived CDR1 and CDR2 are SGHVS and FQNEAQ. Trimming removed 4 bases from V and 3 bases from J; junction bases left unmatched: 11. TCRdb fed the RT-PCR reads into MiXCR, producing one record per CDR3 protein. The table has approximately 250,000 distinct CDR3 sequences, about 12% seen once. The specimen was non-naive T cells sorted from PBMCs, collected 14 to 15 days before vaccination. The source of this sequence is a man between 50 and 59 years old who received an inactivated influenza vaccine. The chain has TRBV7-8 and TRBJ2-7; TRBD1 aligns across 8 bases. CDR3 bases: TGTGCCAGCAGCTCCACCAGGGGGCCGCGGGGCTACGAGCAGTACTTC. Translating gives CASSSTRGPRGYEQYF.